This T cell receptor beta chain was captured by sequencing in a study of T cells in localized non-small cell lung cancer. For this clone: The antigen is undetermined.

This table comes from immunoSEQ multiplex PCR, and its TCRdb copy is limited to in-frame clones, with some not included. The sample consists of around 83,000 clones, 60% to 85% of them appearing once. General study points: Longer overall survival associated with higher blood T cell density; shorter survival with higher adjacent-lung clonality. Tumor showed lower T cell clonality than uninvolved adjacent lung, where it was highest. Multi-region tumor sequencing was not done, so intratumor heterogeneity could not be excluded.

Germline CDR1 is MNHEY and CDR2 is SVGAGI. Trimming removed 6 bases at V and 7 bases at J, with 12 bases between. CDR3 length equals 12 residues. The chain recombines TRBV6-5 with TRBJ1-2; D remains unclear. The source is a man aged 35 to 69 with stage II squamous cell lung carcinoma. This material consisted of PBMCs, taken before any cancer treatment. DNA for the CDR3: TGTGCCAGCAGAACGACGGTATTTGGCTACACCTTC. Translating it yields CASRTTVFGYTF.